This T cell receptor beta chain was captured by sequencing in a study of CD8+ T cells in alopecia areata. The overall study: Affected scalp percentage set treated patients' severity scores.

Overall study results and limits: Lesional scalp, especially alopecia totalis/universalis, showed higher clonality than normal scalp.

Specified treatment: oral pan-JAK inhibitor, 5-10 mg twice daily. Sorted out of PBMCs were CD4+ T cells and CD8+ T cells. cDNA serving as the sequencing template came from extracted, reverse transcribed RNA. Clones were read by immunoSEQ multiplex PCR, and TCRdb kept only the in-frame ones, dropping some. The sample consists of about 97,000 clones, about 61% of them appearing once. On this clone: Antigen: not known.

Trimming pared 0 bases from V and 8 bases from J, leaving 20 bases between. CDR1 and CDR2 (germline): MGHRA, YSYEKL. This CDR3 has 17 amino acids. The receptor was isolated from a human donor with alopecia areata. V and J are TRBV4-1 and TRBJ2-1; either TRBD1 or TRBD2 may supply D (6 bases each). Specimen: CD8+ T cells sorted from blood, collected at week 56, from a patient treated with tofacitinib. The CDR3 reads CASSQDLSRGPGDEQFF. CDR3 DNA sequence: TGCGCCAGCAGCCAAGATCTGAGTCGGGGGCCTGGAGATGAGCAGTTCTTC.